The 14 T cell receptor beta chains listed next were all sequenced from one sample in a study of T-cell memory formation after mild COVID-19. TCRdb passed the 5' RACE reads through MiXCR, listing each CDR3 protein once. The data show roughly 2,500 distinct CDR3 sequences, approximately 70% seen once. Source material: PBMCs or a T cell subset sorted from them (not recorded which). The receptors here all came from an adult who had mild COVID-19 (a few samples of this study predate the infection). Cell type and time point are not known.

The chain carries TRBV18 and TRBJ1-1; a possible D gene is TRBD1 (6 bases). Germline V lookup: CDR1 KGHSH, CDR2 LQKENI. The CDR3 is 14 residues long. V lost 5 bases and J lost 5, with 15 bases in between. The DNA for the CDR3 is TGTGCCAGCTCAGGGGCACAGGGAAGGACTGAAGCTTTCTTT. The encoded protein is CASSGAQGRTEAFF.

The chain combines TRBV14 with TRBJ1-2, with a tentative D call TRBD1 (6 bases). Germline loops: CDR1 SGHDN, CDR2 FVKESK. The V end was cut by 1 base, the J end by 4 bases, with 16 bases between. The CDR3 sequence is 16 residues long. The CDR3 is CASSQVDRPSLYGYTF. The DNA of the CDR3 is TGTGCCAGCAGCCAAGTGGACAGACCCAGCCTCTATGGCTACACCTTC.

The CDR3 region has the DNA TGTGCCAGCAGTTTAGAGCGGGGTAGAGAGACCCAGTACTTC. Amino acids: CASSLERGRETQYF. The chain employs TRBV12-3 or TRBV12-4 and TRBJ2-5; 7 bases match TRBD2. J lost 4 bases, V lost 1 base, and 3 bases had no gene match. There are 14 residues in the CDR3.

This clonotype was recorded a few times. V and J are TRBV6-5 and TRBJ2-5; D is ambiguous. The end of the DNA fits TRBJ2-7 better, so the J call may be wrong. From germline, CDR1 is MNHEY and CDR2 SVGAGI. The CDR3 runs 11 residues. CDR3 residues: CASSSPYEQYF. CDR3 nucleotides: TGTGCCAGCAGTTCCCCCTACGAGCAGTACTTC.

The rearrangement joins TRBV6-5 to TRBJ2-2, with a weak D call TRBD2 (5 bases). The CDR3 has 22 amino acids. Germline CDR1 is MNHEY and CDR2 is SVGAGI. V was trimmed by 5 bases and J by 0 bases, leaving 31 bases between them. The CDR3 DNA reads TGTGCCAGCAGTCCTAGAGCCTACGGACTGTGGACTCGTGGTTCGAACACCGGGGAGCTGTTTTTT. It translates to CASSPRAYGLWTRGSNTGELFF.

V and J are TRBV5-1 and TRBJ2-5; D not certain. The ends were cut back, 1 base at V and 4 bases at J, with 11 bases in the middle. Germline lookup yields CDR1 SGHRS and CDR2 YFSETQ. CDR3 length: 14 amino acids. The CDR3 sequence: CASSLSGVGETQYF. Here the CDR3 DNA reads TGCGCCAGCAGCTTGTCTGGCGTGGGAGAGACCCAGTACTTC.

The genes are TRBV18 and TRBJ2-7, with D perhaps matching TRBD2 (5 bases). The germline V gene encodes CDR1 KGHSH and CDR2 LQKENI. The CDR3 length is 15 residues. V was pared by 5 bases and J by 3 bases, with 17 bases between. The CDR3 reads CASSLGGGFGYEQYF. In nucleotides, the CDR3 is TGTGCCAGCTCATTAGGAGGAGGTTTTGGCTACGAGCAGTACTTC.

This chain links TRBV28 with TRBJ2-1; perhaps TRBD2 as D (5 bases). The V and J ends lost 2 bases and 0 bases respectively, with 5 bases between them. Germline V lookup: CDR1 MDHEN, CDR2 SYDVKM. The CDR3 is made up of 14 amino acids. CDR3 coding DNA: TGTGCCAGCAGTTTACGGGGCTCCTACAATGAGCAGTTCTTC. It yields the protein CASSLRGSYNEQFF. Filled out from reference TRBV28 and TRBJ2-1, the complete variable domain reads DVKVTQSSRYLVKRTGEKVFLECVQDMDHENMFWYRQDPGLGLRLIYFSYDVKMKEKGDIPEGYSVSREKKERFSLILESASTNQTSMYLCASSLRGSYNEQFFGPGTRLTVL.

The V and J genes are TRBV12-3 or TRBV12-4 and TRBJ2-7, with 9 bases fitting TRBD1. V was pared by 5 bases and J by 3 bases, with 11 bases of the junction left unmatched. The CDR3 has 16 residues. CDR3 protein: CASSPAGTGFLYEQYF. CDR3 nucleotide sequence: TGTGCCAGCAGTCCAGCCGGGACAGGGTTTCTCTACGAGCAGTACTTC.

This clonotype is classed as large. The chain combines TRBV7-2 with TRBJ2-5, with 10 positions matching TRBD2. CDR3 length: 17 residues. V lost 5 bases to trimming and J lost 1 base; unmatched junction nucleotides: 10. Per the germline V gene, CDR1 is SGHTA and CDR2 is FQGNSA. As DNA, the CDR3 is TGTGCCAGCAGCGCAGCGGGACTAGCGTTTGTCCAAGAGACCCAGTACTTC. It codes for CASSAAGLAFVQETQYF.

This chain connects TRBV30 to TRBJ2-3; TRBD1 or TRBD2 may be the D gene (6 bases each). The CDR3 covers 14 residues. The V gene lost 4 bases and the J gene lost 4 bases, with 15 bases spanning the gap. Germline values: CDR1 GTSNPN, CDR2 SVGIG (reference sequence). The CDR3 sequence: CAWNAPRGADTQYF. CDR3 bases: TGTGCCTGGAACGCCCCAAGGGGGGCAGATACGCAGTATTTT.

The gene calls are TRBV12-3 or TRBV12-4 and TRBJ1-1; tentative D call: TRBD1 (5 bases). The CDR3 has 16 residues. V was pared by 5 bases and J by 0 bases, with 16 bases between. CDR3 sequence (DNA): TGTGCCAGCAGTCTACAAGTGACAGACTTGAACACTGAAGCTTTCTTT. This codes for CASSLQVTDLNTEAFF.

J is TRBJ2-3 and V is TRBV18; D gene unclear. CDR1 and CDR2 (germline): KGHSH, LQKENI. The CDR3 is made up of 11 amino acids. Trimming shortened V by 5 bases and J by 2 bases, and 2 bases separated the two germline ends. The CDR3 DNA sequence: TGTGCCAGCTCAACCACAGATACGCAGTATTTT. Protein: CASSTTDTQYF.

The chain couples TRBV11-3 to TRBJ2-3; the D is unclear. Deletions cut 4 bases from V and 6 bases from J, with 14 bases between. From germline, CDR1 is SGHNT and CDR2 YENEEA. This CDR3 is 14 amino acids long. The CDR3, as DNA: TGTGCCAGCAGCTCCAATGGCAGCCCGGATACGCAGTATTTT. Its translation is CASSSNGSPDTQYF.